This TCR beta chain is drawn from a study of cytomegalovirus exposure and HLA in healthy donors. PCR involved 60 Vbeta and 13 Jbeta primers. Measured with immunoSEQ multiplex PCR; TCRdb has only the in-frame clones, and not every one. The top ten clones hold 4.9% of a sample with some 150,000 clones, 75% to 80% of them seen once. This CDR3 is built from 12 residues. The germline V gene encodes CDR1 SGDLS and CDR2 YYNGEE. The V gene lost 3 bases and the J gene lost 10 bases, with 13 bases spanning the gap. The sample comprised PBMCs. The chain is built from TRBV9 and TRBJ1-2, with a possible D match to TRBD1 (5 bases). This sequence originates from a woman aged 45-65 years in good health and CMV-seronegative. CDR3: CASSARDRYYTF. The CDR3 DNA follows: TGTGCCAGCAGCGCCCGTGACAGATACTACACCTTC.